This is a list of T cell receptor beta chains from one sample in a study of blood T cell repertoires in COVID-19. Sequencing used immunoSEQ multiplex PCR; TCRdb keeps in-frame clones, though not all of them. Here the sample spans about 150,000 clones, around 83% being singletons. The sample consisted of peripheral blood. Receptors were obtained from a woman aged 55-69 years with acute or convalescent COVID-19. CDR3s include the opening cysteine and the closing phenylalanine or tryptophan. Each record gives: V gene, D gene, clone size, J gene, CDR3 protein, CDR3 DNA. D genes are given only for firm matches. Where a row states a size, it is once, few, many or the class of an expanded clone; other rows omit it.

>TRBV5-6|TRBD1|-|TRBJ1-5
CASSLTGTGRQPQHF
TGTGCCAGCAGCTTGACCGGGACAGGGAGACAGCCCCAGCATTTT
>TRBV19|-|-|TRBJ1-3
CASNPSRGFGNTIYF
TGTGCCAGTAACCCCAGTCGGGGGTTCGGAAACACCATATATTTT
>TRBV3-1/TRBV3-2|TRBD1|-|TRBJ1-2
CASSQETGGAGYTF
TGTGCCAGCAGCCAAGAGACAGGGGGCGCTGGCTACACCTTC
>TRBV7-9|TRBD2|-|TRBJ2-1
CASRPLAGAGGPYNEQFF
TGTGCCAGCAGGCCCTTGGCGGGTGCGGGGGGGCCCTACAATGAGCAGTTCTTC
>TRBV19|TRBD1|once|TRBJ1-4
CASSIIETGDEKLFF
TGTGCCAGTAGTATAATCGAGACAGGGGATGAAAAACTGTTTTTT
>TRBV4-1|TRBD1|few|TRBJ1-5
CASSLRQGPGQPQHF
TGCGCCAGCAGCCTTCGACAGGGTCCGGGTCAGCCCCAGCATTTT
>TRBV18|TRBD1|-|TRBJ1-4
CASSPGGQGLPTNEKLFF
TGTGCCAGCTCACCGGGGGGACAGGGTCTTCCAACTAATGAAAAACTGTTTTTT
>TRBV7-9|TRBD1|-|TRBJ2-2
CASSFYGQGSNTGELFF
TGTGCCAGCAGCTTTTACGGACAGGGATCGAACACCGGGGAGCTGTTTTTT
>TRBV5-1|-|-|TRBJ1-1
CASSLGQRMNTEAFF
TGCGCCAGCAGCTTGGGACAGCGCATGAACACTGAAGCTTTCTTT
>TRBV6-6|-|-|TRBJ2-7
CASSPPPGTPYEQYF
TGTGCCAGCAGTCCTCCCCCCGGGACACCGTACGAGCAGTACTTC
>TRBV29-1|-|few|TRBJ1-1
CSVIVRGGDTEAFF
TGCAGCGTTATTGTCCGGGGAGGGGACACTGAAGCTTTCTTT
>TRBV4-1|TRBD2|-|TRBJ2-7
CASSQVSGGTYEQYF
TGCGCCAGCAGCCAAGTATCGGGGGGAACCTACGAGCAGTACTTC
>TRBV4-1|TRBD1|-|TRBJ2-6
CASSLGQGSSGANVLTF
TGCGCCAGCAGCCTTGGACAGGGGAGCTCTGGGGCCAACGTCCTGACTTTC
>TRBV4-1|-|-|TRBJ1-1
CASSQDVGTGRILPFF
TGCGCCAGCAGCCAAGATGTTGGAACAGGCCGGATCCTTCCTTTCTTT
>TRBV4-1|TRBD1|few|TRBJ2-1
CASSQINLRTGVGNEQFF
TGCGCCAGCAGCCAAATAAACCTCCGGACAGGGGTCGGAAATGAGCAGTTCTTC
>TRBV4-1|-|-|TRBJ1-1
CASSSPGFMNTEAFF
TGCGCCAGCAGCAGTCCAGGGTTCATGAACACTGAAGCTTTCTTT
>TRBV19|TRBD2|-|TRBJ2-3
CASSIRKASGGSDTQYF
TGTGCCAGTAGTATAAGGAAGGCTAGCGGGGGTTCAGATACGCAGTATTTT
>TRBV11-2|-|-|TRBJ2-2
CASSLNFYTGELFF
TGTGCCAGCAGCTTGAACTTCTACACCGGGGAGCTGTTTTTT
>TRBV6-6|-|few|TRBJ1-5
CASSLQQGSDQPQHF
TGTGCCAGCAGTTTACAACAGGGTTCGGATCAGCCCCAGCATTTT
>TRBV7-3|TRBD1|-|TRBJ2-3
CASSHRGQGADTQYF
TGTGCCAGCAGTCACAGGGGGCAGGGTGCAGATACGCAGTATTTT
>TRBV6-5|-|-|TRBJ1-2
CASAGTLTNYGYTF
TGTGCCAGCGCCGGGACACTCACTAACTATGGCTACACCTTC
>TRBV2|-|-|TRBJ1-1
CASSVNSYTEAFF
TGTGCCAGCAGTGTGAATAGCTACACTGAAGCTTTCTTT
>TRBV5-1|-|-|TRBJ2-1
CASSRGMGQDEQFF
TGCGCCAGCAGCCGAGGAATGGGGCAAGATGAGCAGTTCTTC
>TRBV15|TRBD1|once|TRBJ1-5
CATRWTGQGNQPQHF
TGTGCCACCAGATGGACGGGACAGGGCAATCAGCCCCAGCATTTT
>TRBV7-9|TRBD1|-|TRBJ1-5
CASSQNTGESEPQHF
TGTGCCAGCAGCCAAAATACAGGGGAAAGCGAGCCCCAGCATTTT
>TRBV9|-|-|TRBJ1-1
CASSPSDRQNTEAFF
TGTGCCAGCAGCCCATCGGACAGACAGAACACTGAAGCTTTCTTT
>TRBV28|TRBD1|-|TRBJ1-1
CASSLGGQVLAEAFF
TGTGCCAGCAGTTTGGGGGGACAGGTACTAGCTGAAGCTTTCTTT
>TRBV6-5|TRBD1|-|TRBJ1-6
CASMTGAAGSPLHF
TGTGCCAGCATGACAGGGGCGGCAGGCTCACCCCTCCACTTT
>TRBV2|-|-|TRBJ1-2
CASSEQLGGYGYTF
TGTGCCAGCAGTGAACAGTTGGGGGGATATGGCTACACCTTC
>TRBV11-3|TRBD1|once|TRBJ2-1
CASSLRGTGSNEQFF
TGTGCCAGCAGCTTACGCGGGACAGGGTCCAATGAGCAGTTCTTC
>TRBV9|TRBD1|-|TRBJ1-4
CASSPQTGINEKLFF
TGTGCCAGCAGCCCCCAGACAGGGATTAATGAAAAACTGTTTTTT
>TRBV2|TRBD1|once|TRBJ2-1
CASRRQGKSNEQFF
TGTGCCAGCCGCCGACAGGGAAAATCAAATGAGCAGTTCTTC
>TRBV5-1|-|-|TRBJ1-1
CASSMPGKTEAFF
TGCGCCAGCAGTATGCCAGGGAAGACTGAAGCTTTCTTT
>TRBV19|TRBD1|-|TRBJ1-2
CASRDRGDWGYTF
TGTGCCAGTCGAGACAGGGGGGATTGGGGCTACACCTTC
>TRBV2|-|-|TRBJ1-5
CASSPQVYSNQPQHF
TGTGCCAGCAGTCCACAGGTGTATAGCAATCAGCCCCAGCATTTT
>TRBV19|TRBD1|-|TRBJ1-5
CASTGQGHQPQHF
TGTGCCAGTACGGGACAGGGCCATCAGCCCCAGCATTTT
>TRBV5-1|-|-|TRBJ1-1
CASSLEEVLRTEAFF
TGCGCCAGCAGCTTGGAGGAGGTTTTGAGGACTGAAGCTTTCTTT
>TRBV18|-|-|TRBJ2-5
CASSIQGQETQYF
TGTGCCAGCTCAATACAGGGCCAAGAGACCCAGTACTTC
>TRBV27|TRBD1|few|TRBJ1-5
CASSHGTGGGYSNQPQHF
TGTGCCAGCAGTCACGGGACAGGGGGCGGTTATAGCAATCAGCCCCAGCATTTT
>TRBV10-2|-|-|TRBJ2-7
CATIREEQTTYEQYF
TGCGCCACTATCAGGGAGGAACAGACAACCTACGAGCAGTACTTC
>TRBV5-6|-|-|TRBJ1-2
CASSLGQVRHGYTF
TGTGCCAGCAGCTTGGGACAAGTAAGACATGGCTACACCTTC
>TRBV19|-|-|TRBJ1-3
CASSIGDTRSGNTIYF
TGTGCCAGTAGTATTGGGGACACCCGCTCTGGAAACACCATATATTTT